This T cell receptor (beta chain) emerged from a study of cytomegalovirus exposure and HLA in healthy donors. Across the study: One earlier analysis, a look at 180 million or so T cells, found 100 million to 130 million unique TCR beta sequences.

The J segment lost 2 bases and the V segment lost 1 base, leaving 5 bases of the junction unmatched. Germline assignment: CDR1 SGHTA and CDR2 FQGNSA. The CDR3 is made up of 17 amino acids. Points from the study as a whole: A later look showed TCR association rates differing by HLA locus, highest for DRB1 and lowest for HLA-C. Over 15,000 TCR beta sequences were associated with HLA alleles at 0.05 false discovery rate in a later analysis. A later analysis reportedly found that, within productive TCRs, an Asian-associated ancestry cluster had fewer N-insertions than the mean observed across the roughly 730 donors.

Notes on this clone: Antigen: not known.

The PCR ran on 60 Vbeta and 13 Jbeta primers. Produced via immunoSEQ multiplex PCR; TCRdb's table is partial and in-frame only. The sample has 65,000 to 95,000 clones. The receptor was isolated from a man under 40 in good health and CMV-seronegative. The sequencing input was PBMCs. V and J are TRBV7-2 and TRBJ2-1, with 10 bases that match TRBD2. CDR3 amino acids: CASSLEGLARPYNEQFF. The CDR3 DNA reads TGTGCCAGCAGCTTAGAGGGACTAGCGCGACCCTACAATGAGCAGTTCTTC.